This is a list of T cell receptor beta chains from one sample in a study of blood T cell repertoires in COVID-19. Only in-frame clones appear in the TCRdb table, and some are missing; sequencing was by immunoSEQ multiplex PCR. Of 330,000 or so clones listed, more than 75% are singletons. Sequenced material: PBMCs or T cells enriched from blood (not recorded which). The origin of the receptors is a man aged 35 to 55 in a cohort exposed to, infected with or recovered from COVID-19 (not recorded which). CDR3s include the opening cysteine and the closing phenylalanine or tryptophan. The D gene is left open where the match is weak. Size is omitted from some rows. Given values are once, few, many or a class for expanded clones.

v_call	clone_size	cdr3_length	d_call	j_call	cdr3_nt	cdr3_aa
TRBV6-5	few	13	.	TRBJ2-5	TGTGCCAGCAGCCCCGGGACACGGGGGACCCAGTACTTC	CASSPGTRGTQYF
TRBV5-5	.	15	.	TRBJ2-4	TGTGCCAGCAGCTTGGTTGGGCAGGGTGAAAACATTCAGTACTTC	CASSLVGQGENIQYF
TRBV20-1	.	16	TRBD1	TRBJ2-7	TGCAGTGCTAGTGACCGCCGGGACAGGGGTACCTACGAGCAGTACTTC	CSASDRRDRGTYEQYF
TRBV18	few	15	.	TRBJ2-7	TGTGCCAGCTCACCCTTGGGGGAGGTTTCCTACGAGCAGTACTTC	CASSPLGEVSYEQYF
TRBV9	.	12	.	TRBJ1-3	TGTGCCAGCAGCGTAGCGGGAAACACCATATATTTT	CASSVAGNTIYF
TRBV3-1/TRBV3-2	.	14	.	TRBJ1-2	TGTGCCAGCAGCCAAGATAGAGGGAATCAAGGCTACACCTTC	CASSQDRGNQGYTF
TRBV5-5	.	16	TRBD2	TRBJ2-4	TGTGCCAGCAGCTTACCCGGGACTAGCACCAAAAACATTCAGTACTTC	CASSLPGTSTKNIQYF
TRBV2	.	12	.	TRBJ2-2	TGTGCCAGCAGGGAATCTACCGGGGAGCTGTTTTTT	CASRESTGELFF
TRBV6-5	.	15	TRBD1	TRBJ2-3	TGTGCCAGCAGTTACGAGGGACAGGGGACAGATACGCAGTATTTT	CASSYEGQGTDTQYF
TRBV11-1	.	14	.	TRBJ2-1	TGTGCCAGCAGCTTATTGAGCGCGGGCATTGAGCAGTTCTTC	CASSLLSAGIEQFF
TRBV18	.	13	.	TRBJ1-2	TGTGCCAGCTCACCCGACAGGACCTATGGCTACACCTTC	CASSPDRTYGYTF
TRBV11-2	.	11	.	TRBJ2-1	TGTGCCAGCAGCCGTTACAATGAGCAGTTCTTC	CASSRYNEQFF
TRBV21-1	.	14	.	TRBJ1-4	TGTGCCAGCAGCAAAGTCGAGCGTCATGAAAAACTGTTTTTT	CASSKVERHEKLFF
TRBV9	.	15	.	TRBJ1-4	TGTGCCAGCAGCGTATCTACAGCAATTAATGAAAAACTGTTTTTT	CASSVSTAINEKLFF
TRBV5-1	.	14	.	TRBJ1-1	TGCGCCAGCAGCTTTCAGGGGTCGGACACTGAAGCTTTCTTT	CASSFQGSDTEAFF
TRBV6-5	once	13	TRBD1	TRBJ1-4	TGTGCCAGCCGGGACAGACGGAATGAAAAACTGTTTTTT	CASRDRRNEKLFF
TRBV11-2	.	16	TRBD2	TRBJ2-1	TGTGCCAGCAGCTTTCCTAGCGGGAGGACCTACAATGAGCAGTTCTTC	CASSFPSGRTYNEQFF
TRBV30	.	16	TRBD1	TRBJ1-2	TGTGCCTGGAGTACCCCCGGAGGGACAGCTCTCTATGGCTACACCTTC	CAWSTPGGTALYGYTF
TRBV6-5	few	15	TRBD1	TRBJ1-6	TGTGCCAGCAGTTACTCAGGGGGCGGGTATTCACCCCTCCACTTT	CASSYSGGGYSPLHF
TRBV19	.	15	.	TRBJ2-2	TGTGCCAGTAGTATAACCGGTCCCCTCACCGGGGAGCTGTTTTTT	CASSITGPLTGELFF
TRBV10-3	.	12	.	TRBJ1-1	TGTGCCATCCGACGGGAGGACACTGAAGCTTTCTTT	CAIRREDTEAFF
TRBV5-1	few	18	TRBD2	TRBJ2-7	TGCGCCAGCAGCTTGGGTTCTAGCGGGAGCGTTTTCTCCTACGAGCAGTACTTC	CASSLGSSGSVFSYEQYF
TRBV5-6	once	17	TRBD2	TRBJ2-3	TGTGCCAGCAGCCTCCTCGAGACTAGCGGGGATAGAGATACGCAGTATTTT	CASSLLETSGDRDTQYF
TRBV20-1	.	16	.	TRBJ1-6	TGCAGTGCTAGTGCCAGTCACGTGGGGGGTCGGTCACCCCTCCACTTT	CSASASHVGGRSPLHF
TRBV19	few	16	.	TRBJ2-1	TGTGCCAGTAGTATAGTTGAGCGATCTTCCTACAATGAGCAGTTCTTC	CASSIVERSSYNEQFF
TRBV19	once	19	.	TRBJ1-4	TGTGCCAGTAGCCAAGAATATCACAGGGATTCCAAAATGAATGAAAAACTGTTTTTT	CASSQEYHRDSKMNEKLFF
TRBV19	.	20	TRBD2	TRBJ2-1	TGTGCCAGTACCCGAGGGGCCAAGGGGCGAGGACTAGCGGGATACAATGAGCAGTTCTTC	CASTRGAKGRGLAGYNEQFF
TRBV9	once	16	TRBD2	TRBJ2-2	TGTGCCAGCAGCGTAGGGAGTAGCGGGAGACTTGGGGAGCTGTTTTTT	CASSVGSSGRLGELFF
TRBV28	few	14	TRBD2	TRBJ2-7	TGTGCCAGCACCCCCAGCGGGATTGTCTACGAGCAGTACTTC	CASTPSGIVYEQYF
TRBV18	.	17	.	TRBJ1-5	TGTGCCAGCTCACCACCCCCTAGGGGAGGTGTAAATCAGCCCCAGCATTTT	CASSPPPRGGVNQPQHF
TRBV6-2/TRBV6-3	.	15	.	TRBJ2-7	TGTGCCAGCAGTTACAAGACTAGGGAAATCTACGAGCAGTACTTC	CASSYKTREIYEQYF
TRBV11-2	.	16	TRBD2	TRBJ2-7	TGTGCCAGCAGCTCCCGGACTAGCGGGAGGGCGGGTGAGCAGTACTTC	CASSSRTSGRAGEQYF
TRBV2	.	14	TRBD1	TRBJ2-3	TGTGCCAGCACTCTGACAGGGGGCACAGATACGCAGTATTTT	CASTLTGGTDTQYF
TRBV6-5	.	14	TRBD1	TRBJ1-1	TGTGCCAGCATGGCGCGGACAGGGAAGACTGAAGCTTTCTTT	CASMARTGKTEAFF
TRBV5-1	.	16	.	TRBJ2-6	TGCGCCAGCAGCTTCAACAGGGTGGCTGGGGCCAACGTCCTGACTTTC	CASSFNRVAGANVLTF
TRBV11-3	.	15	TRBD2	TRBJ2-1	TGTGCCAGCAGCTTAGGGACTAGCGGGGGAAATGAGCAGTTCTTC	CASSLGTSGGNEQFF
TRBV27	.	14	.	TRBJ1-1	TGTGCCAGCAGTTTAAAGCTGAGCAACACTGAAGCTTTCTTT	CASSLKLSNTEAFF
TRBV5-5	.	16	TRBD1	TRBJ2-7	TGTGCCAGCAGCTTGGAGGGACAGATGAGCTCCTACGAGCAGTACTTC	CASSLEGQMSSYEQYF
TRBV30	.	14	.	TRBJ1-5	TGTGCCTGGAACCGAGGCCCTAGCAATCAGCCCCAGCATTTT	CAWNRGPSNQPQHF
TRBV5-1	.	15	TRBD2	TRBJ2-1	TGCGCCAGCAGCTTGGCCGCGGGAGGTCGGGGTGAGCAGTTCTTC	CASSLAAGGRGEQFF
TRBV7-8	.	16	.	TRBJ1-6	TGTGCCAGCAGCTTAAGCGAACGCTCCTATAATTCACCCCTCCACTTT	CASSLSERSYNSPLHF
TRBV12-3/TRBV12-4	.	12	.	TRBJ1-2	TGTGCCAGCAGTTTAACAGGGTATGGCTACACCTTC	CASSLTGYGYTF
TRBV5-1	.	14	TRBD2	TRBJ2-3	TGCGCCAGCAGCTTAGCGGGAGCACGAGATACGCAGTATTTT	CASSLAGARDTQYF
TRBV5-4	.	17	TRBD2	TRBJ2-2	TGTGCCAGCAGCCCAGACCCGGGACTAGCGAATTCCGGGGAGCTGTTTTTT	CASSPDPGLANSGELFF
TRBV28	.	14	TRBD1	TRBJ1-3	TGTGCCAGCAGTCTCACAGGGGGGGGAAACACCATATATTTT	CASSLTGGGNTIYF
TRBV18	.	14	TRBD1	TRBJ1-5	TGTGCCAGCTCAACGGACAGGGAAAATCAGCCCCAGCATTTT	CASSTDRENQPQHF
TRBV4-1	.	17	TRBD1	TRBJ1-4	TGCGCCAGCAGCCACCGGGACAGGGGGGCTACTAATGAAAAACTGTTTTTT	CASSHRDRGATNEKLFF
TRBV3-1/TRBV3-2	.	12	.	TRBJ2-5	TGTGCCAGCAAGAGGAGGTCGGAGACCCAGTACTTC	CASKRRSETQYF